This T cell receptor (beta chain) derives from a study of Graves' ophthalmopathy and Graves' hyperthyroidism. Study-level information: Sampling took place at initial diagnosis, with peripheral blood obtained before any treatment. Points from the study as a whole: Blood also held most thyroid clonotypes expanded above 0.001 frequency.

Amplification targeted the TCR beta CDR3 regions, with RNA transcripts as the source material. HTBI primers were used in a first-round RT-PCR, which preceded a second-round multiplex PCR. TCRdb recomputed calls from the multiplex PCR reads with MiXCR, one row per CDR3 protein. The table records some 160,000 distinct CDR3 sequences, 35% to 45% of them present only once. In the case of this clonotype: Its antigen is as yet unknown.

V lost 5 bases and J 4 bases, leaving 8 bases between the germline ends. The CDR3 is 11 amino acids. Germline-derived CDR1 and CDR2 are GTSNPN and SVGIG (reference sequence). In donors with ophthalmopathy, activity was moderate-to-severe, with CAS ≥3, NOSPECS ≥4 and duration under 3 months. Patients were excluded if they had other autoimmune diseases or uncontrolled infections, and likewise if pregnancy or lactation applied. The chain combines TRBV30 with TRBJ1-2, with D unresolved. The receptor comes from a man aged 25-45 years with Graves' ophthalmopathy. Sequencing used peripheral blood. The CDR3 is CAWEMVYGYTF. The CDR3 DNA is TGTGCCTGGGAGATGGTCTATGGCTACACCTTC.